These 5 T cell receptor beta chains were all obtained from the same sample, sequenced in a study of blood T cell repertoires in COVID-19. Some clones are missing from TCRdb's copy, which holds only in-frame ones; the method was immunoSEQ multiplex PCR. This table has under 300,000 clones, more than 85% appearing once. The sequencing input was PBMCs or T cells enriched from blood (not recorded which). The receptors originated from a middle-aged man who had recovered from COVID-19.

The CDR3 DNA follows: TGTGCCAGCAGCCGAAACAGGGGGGGTGTGAACACTGAAGCTTTCTTT. Its translation is CASSRNRGGVNTEAFF. This sequence joins TRBV7-9 and TRBJ1-1; 8 nucleotides agree with TRBD1. CDR3 length equals 16 residues. Per the germline V gene, CDR1 is SEHNR and CDR2 is FQNEAQ (reference sequence). V trimming: 5 bases; J trimming: 0 bases; junction bases outside the gene matches: 8.

The chain joins TRBV6-4 to TRBJ2-7, with a tentative D call TRBD1 (5 bases). The V and J ends lost 1 base and 10 bases respectively, with 11 bases between them. This CDR3 region has 12 residues. Germline CDR1 is MRHNA and CDR2 is SNTAGT. CDR3 in DNA: TGTGCCAGCAGTGACTATCAGGGCCTCCAGTACTTC. It translates to CASSDYQGLQYF.

V and J are TRBV28 and TRBJ1-5; TRBD1 agrees at 7 bases. Germline V gene data show CDR1 as MDHEN and CDR2 as SYDVKM. V shed 7 bases and J 0 bases; nucleotides not matched to a gene: 3. This CDR3 is 14 amino acids long. CDR3 protein: CASTRDSSNQPQHF. DNA of the CDR3: TGTGCCAGCACCCGGGACAGTAGCAATCAGCCCCAGCATTTT. Full variable domain (outside the CDR3, taken from reference TRBV28 and TRBJ1-5): DVKVTQSSRYLVKRTGEKVFLECVQDMDHENMFWYRQDPGLGLRLIYFSYDVKMKEKGDIPEGYSVSREKKERFSLILESASTNQTSMYLCASTRDSSNQPQHFGDGTRLSIL.

The chain is built from TRBV27 and TRBJ1-2; 7 nucleotides line up with TRBD1. Germline V gene data show CDR1 as MNHEY and CDR2 as SMNVEV (reference sequence). There are 15 residues in the CDR3. V shed 6 bases, J shed 4 bases, and the junction held 11 bases outside the gene matches. The CDR3: CASRARQGVSYGYTF. The DNA of the CDR3 is TGTGCCAGCAGAGCTCGGCAGGGGGTTAGCTATGGCTACACCTTC.

The DNA of the CDR3 is TGTGCCAGCAGTTACCTCGGAGGACAAGAGACCCAGTACTTC. Encoded protein: CASSYLGGQETQYF. This chain connects TRBV6-2 or TRBV6-3 to TRBJ2-5; the D gene is possibly TRBD2 (5 bases). CDR3 length: 14 amino acids. Trimming took off 2 bases at V and 2 bases at J, with 9 bases between the two ends. Germline V gene lookup returns CDR1 MNHEY and CDR2 SVGEGT.